These 30 T cell receptor beta chains were all obtained from the same sample, sequenced in a study of blood T cells in healthy people across ages. It was with a sample-barcoded 5' primer and a J-beta primer mix that a second PCR of about 6 to 11 cycles was run. TCRdb analysed the 5' RACE reads with MiXCR anew, one entry per CDR3 protein. The table includes 1.5 million to 2 million distinct CDR3 sequences, 40% to 55% detected once. The sample was blood. These receptors came from a woman between 35 and 50 years old in good health.

This clonotype was seen more than once but under ten times. The chain recombines TRBV20-1 with TRBJ2-5; D is unresolved. The CDR3 totals 11 residues. Trimming took 5 bases from V and 5 from J, leaving 9 bases between them. Germline values: CDR1 DFQATT, CDR2 SNEGSKA (reference sequence). DNA of the CDR3: TGCAGTGCTCTACAACAGGAGACCCAGTACTTC. Its translation is CSALQQETQYF.

This clonotype came up many times. CDR3 sequence reads: CASSSTGGYTF. Here the CDR3 DNA reads TGTGCCAGCAGTTCTACAGGGGGCTACACCTTC. V is TRBV7-9 and J is TRBJ1-2, with TRBD1 as a possible D gene (6 bases). V was cut by 6 bases and J by 8 bases, with 10 bases left in between. The CDR3 has 11 residues. Germline CDR1 SEHNR, CDR2 FQNEAQ (reference sequence).

This clonotype was seen a handful of times. The chain combines TRBV4-2 with TRBJ2-7, with 9 bases identical to TRBD2. Trimming took 0 bases from V and 5 from J; bases not matched to a gene: 8. The CDR3 totals 16 residues. Germline CDR1 reads LGHNA; CDR2 reads YNFKEQ. CDR3 sequence reads: CASSQDPTGTSHEQYF. The CDR3 nucleotides read TGTGCCAGCAGCCAAGATCCCACCGGGACTAGCCACGAGCAGTACTTC.

This clonotype was seen more than once but under ten times. The gene calls are TRBV7-2 and TRBJ2-7; 7 bases are shared with TRBD1. The germline CDR1 and CDR2 sequences are SGHTA and FQGNSA. There are 15 residues in the CDR3. With V trimmed by 3 bases and J by 0 bases, 5 bases remained unmatched. CDR3 in DNA: TGTGCCAGCAGCTTTGTGGGACAGAGCTCCTACGAGCAGTACTTC. It specifies CASSFVGQSSYEQYF.

J is TRBJ1-1 and V is TRBV28; no definite D call. V dropped 10 bases and J dropped 1 base, with 7 bases sitting between them. This CDR3 spans 11 amino acids. The V gene's germline CDR1 is MDHEN and CDR2 SYDVKM. The CDR3: CATFENTEAFF. In DNA, the CDR3 is TGTGCCACCTTCGAGAACACTGAAGCTTTCTTT.

The V and J genes are TRBV28 and TRBJ1-2, with 7 positions matching TRBD1. In germline, CDR1 is MDHEN, CDR2 SYDVKM. The V segment lost 1 base and the J segment 8 bases; nucleotides outside the gene matches: 4. There are 13 residues in the CDR3. CDR3 sequence reads: CASSLYDREGYTF. Here the CDR3 DNA reads TGTGCCAGCAGTTTATATGACAGGGAAGGCTACACCTTC.

This clonotype was counted a few times. This rearrangement joins TRBV20-1 to TRBJ2-4; D unresolved. Trimming took 5 bases from V and 6 from J, leaving 8 bases between them. The CDR3 extends over 11 amino acids. The germline gives CDR1 DFQATT, CDR2 SNEGSKA (reference sequence). CDR3 DNA sequence: TGCAGTGCTGTTTTGTCAAACATTCAGTACTTC. Its translation: CSAVLSNIQYF.

The chain links TRBV9 to TRBJ2-5; 11 positions match TRBD2. Germline-derived CDR1 and CDR2 are SGDLS and YYNGEE. V shed 0 bases, J shed 11 bases, and the junction held 12 bases outside the gene matches. The CDR3 runs 16 residues. CDR3 in DNA: TGTGCCAGCAGCGTAGGTGCTAGCGGGGGGCTCATTGAGCAGTACTTC. This codes for CASSVGASGGLIEQYF.

This chain connects TRBV5-6 to TRBJ2-7; maybe TRBD2 (5 bases). Judging by the DNA end, TRBJ2-5 fits better; the J call may be wrong. The CDR3 runs 14 residues. Germline V gene data show CDR1 as SGHDT and CDR2 as YYEEEE. The CDR3 coding sequence is TGTGCCAGCAGCTCGGTTCGGGAACAAGAGACCCAGTACTTC. Protein product: CASSSVREQETQYF.

This chain joins TRBV6-6 and TRBJ1-4; D is uncertain. The germline V and J ends were trimmed by 2 bases and 7 bases, with 8 bases remaining between them. The CDR3 spans 13 residues. In germline, CDR1 is MNHNY, CDR2 SVGAGI (reference sequence). Written as DNA, the CDR3 is TGTGCCAGCAGTTACAGGGAAGGTGAAAAACTGTTTTTT. Translating gives CASSYREGEKLFF.

This sequence joins TRBV6-5 and TRBJ2-3; D gene ambiguous. The V end was cut by 0 bases, the J end by 0 bases, with 10 bases between. The CDR3 totals 16 residues. CDR1 and CDR2 from the germline V gene are MNHEY and SVGAGI. CDR3 DNA: TGTGCCAGCAGTTACTCCGAGGTTACTAGCACAGATACGCAGTATTTT. It translates to CASSYSEVTSTDTQYF.

The CDR3 sequence: CASSERLAEETQYF. Here the CDR3 DNA reads TGTGCCAGCAGTGAACGGTTGGCCGAAGAGACCCAGTACTTC. The V gene is TRBV2, the J gene TRBJ2-5; D unclear. This CDR3 is 14 amino acids long. The V end was cut by 2 bases, the J end by 3 bases, with 10 bases between. Looked up from germline, CDR1 is SNHLY and CDR2 is FYNNEI.

The V and J genes are TRBV12-3 or TRBV12-4 and TRBJ2-7; D remains ambiguous. This CDR3 contains 12 residues. V was cut by 3 bases and J by 5 bases, with 8 bases left in between. The CDR3 sequence is CASSFFRDEQYF. As DNA, the CDR3 is TGTGCCAGCAGTTTTTTCCGGGACGAGCAGTACTTC.

The chain employs TRBV6-5 and TRBJ2-5; 7 positions match TRBD1. The last part of the DNA fits TRBJ2-7 better; the J call may be wrong. In germline, CDR1 is MNHEY, CDR2 SVGAGI. The length of the CDR3 is 14 residues. Written as DNA, the CDR3 is TGTGCCAGCAGTTACACCCGGGACAGCTACGAGCAGTACTTC. Translated, it gives CASSYTRDSYEQYF.

The genes are TRBV20-1 and TRBJ2-3; D is unclear. The V gene lost 7 bases and the J gene lost 4 bases, with 6 bases spanning the gap. The CDR3 extends over 10 amino acids. Per germline, CDR1 DFQATT and CDR2 SNEGSKA (reference sequence). The CDR3 DNA sequence: TGCAGTGAAGGATCAGATACGCAGTATTTT. This codes for CSEGSDTQYF.

The chain links TRBV7-2 to TRBJ2-3; 9 bases fit TRBD2. In germline, CDR1 is SGHTA, CDR2 FQGNSA. The trim removed 1 base at V and 4 bases at J, leaving 6 bases unmatched. This CDR3 contains 16 residues. CDR3 region: CASSLGAGGLADTQYF. The CDR3 bases are TGTGCCAGCAGCTTAGGGGCGGGGGGGCTCGCAGATACGCAGTATTTT.

The J gene is TRBJ1-2, the V gene TRBV9; TRBD1 might be the D (6 bases). Trimming shortened V by 0 bases and J by 1 base, and 7 bases separated the two germline ends. CDR3 length: 14 residues. Per germline, CDR1 SGDLS and CDR2 YYNGEE. CDR3 region: CASSVAQGNYGYTF. The CDR3 nucleotides are TGTGCCAGCAGCGTAGCACAGGGTAACTATGGCTACACCTTC.

A few counts support this clonotype. The chain links TRBV9 to TRBJ2-3; D uncertain. The V end lost 4 bases, the J end lost 5 bases, and 17 bases lay between the germline ends. The CDR3 is 15 residues long. Germline loops: CDR1 SGDLS, CDR2 YYNGEE. The CDR3 sequence: CASSRFGGIGDTQYF. DNA of the CDR3: TGTGCCAGCAGCCGGTTCGGTGGGATAGGAGATACGCAGTATTTT.

The chain links TRBV9 to TRBJ1-3; D is ambiguous. V lost 0 bases and J lost 0, with 16 bases in between. CDR1 is SGDLS, CDR2 YYNGEE, per germline. The CDR3 contains 18 residues. CDR3 sequence: CASSVETPDSFSGNTIYF. DNA of the CDR3: TGTGCCAGCAGCGTAGAAACACCAGACTCATTCTCTGGAAACACCATATATTTT.

The table lists this clonotype with a few counts. The gene calls are TRBV7-2 and TRBJ2-7; TRBD2 agrees at 8 bases. The V gene's germline CDR1 is SGHTA and CDR2 FQGNSA. The CDR3 loop spans 16 amino acids. The trim removed 3 bases at V and 4 bases at J, leaving 11 bases unmatched. The CDR3 sequence: CASSFPYLAGGYEQYF. In DNA form, the CDR3 reads TGTGCCAGCAGCTTCCCCTACCTAGCGGGCGGATACGAGCAGTACTTC.

This clonotype was detected ten times or more. The chain uses TRBV29-1 and TRBJ2-7, with unresolved D. V was trimmed by 7 bases and J by 2 bases, leaving 12 bases between them. From germline, CDR1 is SQVTM and CDR2 ANQGSEA. The CDR3 has 12 residues. DNA of the CDR3: TGCAGCGCCTTCGTGGGAACCTACGAGCAGTACTTC. Its protein product is CSAFVGTYEQYF.

The gene calls are TRBV6-2 or TRBV6-3 and TRBJ2-6, with a weak D call TRBD2 (7 bases). The germline V gene encodes CDR1 MNHEY and CDR2 SVGEGT. The CDR3 length is 17 residues. The CDR3 loop reads CVTRGATLRPGANVLTF. Here the CDR3 DNA reads TGTGTCACCCGGGGGGCGACTCTTAGGCCTGGGGCCAACGTCCTGACTTTC.

The table lists this clonotype with a count of one. This chain joins TRBV5-1 and TRBJ2-1, with D tentatively TRBD1 or TRBD2 (5 bases each). The CDR3 extends over 17 amino acids. Trimming cost V 3 bases and J 5 bases, with 21 bases left between them. CDR1 and CDR2 from the germline V gene are SGHRS and YFSETQ. The CDR3 region is CASSSYLTGTIHNEQFF. For the CDR3, the DNA is TGCGCCAGCAGCTCATACTTAACCGGGACCATCCACAATGAGCAGTTCTTC.

This clonotype was picked up many times. The chain is built from TRBV2 and TRBJ2-6, with no clear D. The CDR3 is 16 residues long. Germline V CDR1 and CDR2: SNHLY, FYNNEI. Trimming cost V 5 bases and J 5 bases, with 16 bases left between them. CDR3: CASSPDSPVRANVLTF. The CDR3 DNA is TGTGCCAGCAGTCCCGACTCGCCCGTTCGGGCCAACGTCCTGACTTTC.

The chain couples TRBV6-1 to TRBJ2-7; 9 bases agree with TRBD1. V was clipped by 8 bases and J by 6 bases; unmatched bases: 8. CDR3 size: 13 residues. Germline assignment: CDR1 MNHNS and CDR2 SASEGT. CDR3 protein: CASRAGTGCEQYV. The DNA for the CDR3 is TGTGCCAGCCGCGCCGGGACAGGGTGCGAGCAGTACGTC.

This chain connects TRBV5-8 to TRBJ2-7; 9 bases fit TRBD1. Germline V gene sequence: CDR1 SGHTS, CDR2 YDEGEE. The V segment lost 4 bases and the J segment 6 bases; nucleotides outside the gene matches: 5. The CDR3 is 13 amino acids. The CDR3 DNA reads as TGTGCCAGCAGCCTGACAGGGGGGTCCGAGCAGTACTTC. This encodes CASSLTGGSEQYF.

The chain recombines TRBV20-1 with TRBJ1-2; 7 bases are a match to TRBD1. Germline V gives CDR1 DFQATT, CDR2 SNEGSKA (reference sequence). Trimming removed 8 bases from V and 2 bases from J; junction bases left unmatched: 8. The CDR3 consists of 13 residues. CDR3 amino acids: CSTFQGENYGYTF. The CDR3 nucleotides read TGCAGTACTTTCCAGGGGGAGAACTATGGCTACACCTTC.

This clonotype has more than one count but fewer than ten. The chain combines TRBV9 with TRBJ2-5; D remains unclear. V gave up 0 bases and J gave up 5 bases, with 11 bases separating them. The CDR3 consists of 14 residues. From germline, CDR1 is SGDLS and CDR2 YYNGEE. CDR3 region: CASSVDPSGETQYF. CDR3 nucleotides: TGTGCCAGCAGCGTAGACCCCTCCGGGGAGACCCAGTACTTC.

This chain links TRBV2 with TRBJ1-6; D gene ambiguous. V lost 4 bases, J lost 9 bases, and 13 bases lay in between. The CDR3 length is 14 residues. Germline CDR1 reads SNHLY; CDR2 reads FYNNEI. The CDR3 reads CASSGNGKSSPLHF. Here the CDR3 DNA reads TGTGCCAGCAGTGGGAATGGGAAGAGTTCACCCCTCCACTTT.

The rearrangement joins TRBV20-1 to TRBJ1-1; TRBD1 aligns across 10 bases. The length of the CDR3 is 12 residues. After removal of 6 bases from V and 5 bases from J, the junction contained 3 bases not matched to a gene. CDR1 and CDR2 (germline): DFQATT, SNEGSKA (reference sequence). The CDR3 is CSAEGQGTEAFF. The CDR3 DNA is TGCAGTGCCGAGGGACAGGGGACTGAAGCTTTCTTT.